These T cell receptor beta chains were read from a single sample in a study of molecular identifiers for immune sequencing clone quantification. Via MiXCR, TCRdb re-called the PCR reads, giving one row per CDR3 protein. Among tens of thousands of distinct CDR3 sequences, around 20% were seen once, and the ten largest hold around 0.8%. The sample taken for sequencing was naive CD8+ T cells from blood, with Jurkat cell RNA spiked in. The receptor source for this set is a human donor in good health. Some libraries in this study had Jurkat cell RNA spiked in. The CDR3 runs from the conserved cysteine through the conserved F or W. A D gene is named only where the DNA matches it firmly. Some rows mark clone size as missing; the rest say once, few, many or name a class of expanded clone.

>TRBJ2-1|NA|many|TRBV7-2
CASSLGQLSYNEQFF
TGTGCCAGCAGCTTAGGGCAGCTCTCCTACAATGAGCAGTTCTTC
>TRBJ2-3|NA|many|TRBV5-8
CASSLAWEDTQYF
TGTGCCAGCAGCTTGGCCTGGGAAGATACGCAGTATTTT
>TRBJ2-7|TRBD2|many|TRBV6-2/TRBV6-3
CASSYPNPGLAGSYEQYF
TGTGCCAGCAGTTACCCCAATCCGGGACTAGCAGGGTCGTACGAGCAGTACTTC
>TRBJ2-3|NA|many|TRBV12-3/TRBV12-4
CASSSIGGGPTDTQYF
TGTGCCAGCAGCTCTATAGGAGGGGGACCCACAGATACGCAGTATTTT
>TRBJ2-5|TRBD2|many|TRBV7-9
CASSYGLAGGKETQYF
TGTGCCAGCAGCTACGGACTAGCGGGGGGAAAAGAGACCCAGTACTTC
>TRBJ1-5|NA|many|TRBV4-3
CASSQDVSGGPNQPQHF
TGCGCCAGCAGCCAAGATGTTTCGGGGGGCCCGAATCAGCCCCAGCATTTT
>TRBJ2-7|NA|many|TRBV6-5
CASSPRVFYEQYF
TGTGCCAGCAGTCCAAGGGTCTTCTACGAGCAGTACTTC
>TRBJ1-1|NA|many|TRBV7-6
CASSLAAGWNTEAFF
TGTGCCAGCAGCTTAGCTGCGGGATGGAACACTGAAGCTTTCTTT
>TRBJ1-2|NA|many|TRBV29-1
CSVEGVFGYTF
TGCAGCGTTGAAGGGGTTTTTGGCTACACCTTC
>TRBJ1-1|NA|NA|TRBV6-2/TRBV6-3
CASSYSRTRGATEAFF
TGTGCCAGCAGTTACTCGAGGACCCGCGGCGCAACTGAAGCTTTCTTT
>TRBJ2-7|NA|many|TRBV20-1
CSAQEDYAPYEQYF
TGCAGTGCCCAAGAAGACTACGCTCCCTACGAGCAGTACTTC
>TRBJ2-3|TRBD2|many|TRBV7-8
CASSSGTSGGIDTQYF
TGTGCCAGCAGTTCCGGGACTAGCGGGGGAATTGATACGCAGTATTTT
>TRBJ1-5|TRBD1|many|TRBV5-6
CASSYGTGGQPQHF
TGTGCCAGCAGCTATGGGACAGGGGGGCAGCCCCAGCATTTT
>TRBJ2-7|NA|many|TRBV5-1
CASSLVGNEQYF
TGCGCCAGCAGCTTGGTGGGGAACGAGCAGTACTTC
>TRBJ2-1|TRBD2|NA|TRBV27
CASSLSTSGYNEQFF
TGTGCCAGCAGTTTAAGTACTAGCGGATACAATGAGCAGTTCTTC
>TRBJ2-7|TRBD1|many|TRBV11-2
CASSFIGQGEQYF
TGTGCCAGCAGCTTCATCGGACAGGGGGAACAGTACTTC
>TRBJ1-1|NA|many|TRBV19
CASSMLRWTEAFF
TGTGCCAGTAGTATGTTGAGGTGGACTGAAGCTTTCTTT
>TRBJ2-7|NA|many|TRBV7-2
CASSLETLAYEQYF
TGTGCCAGCAGCTTAGAAACGCTAGCTTACGAGCAGTACTTC
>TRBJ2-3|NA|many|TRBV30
CAWSTSSSTDTQYF
TGTGCCTGGAGCACTAGTTCTAGCACAGATACGCAGTATTTT
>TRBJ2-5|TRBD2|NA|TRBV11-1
CASSQGLAEPFQETQYF
TGTGCCAGCAGCCAAGGGCTAGCGGAACCGTTCCAAGAGACCCAGTACTTC
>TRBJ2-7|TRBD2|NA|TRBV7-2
CASSPGLAGPYEQYF
TGTGCCAGCAGCCCGGGACTAGCGGGTCCCTACGAGCAGTACTTC
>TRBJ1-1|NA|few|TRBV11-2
CASGVMNTEAFF
TGTGCCAGCGGAGTAATGAACACTGAAGCTTTCTTT
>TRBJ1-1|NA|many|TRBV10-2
CASSRLMAEAFF
TGCGCCAGCAGCCGACTGATGGCCGAAGCTTTCTTT
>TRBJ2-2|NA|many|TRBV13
CASSPQIGRDTGELFF
TGTGCCAGCAGCCCCCAGATCGGGCGTGACACCGGGGAGCTGTTTTTT
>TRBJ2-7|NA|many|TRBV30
CAWSEGNEQYF
TGTGCCTGGAGTGAAGGAAACGAGCAGTACTTC
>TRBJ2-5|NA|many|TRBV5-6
CASSLEGGLNRETQYF
TGTGCCAGCAGCTTGGAAGGGGGGCTTAACCGAGAGACCCAGTACTTC
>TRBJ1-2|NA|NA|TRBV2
CASVETEANYGYTF
TGTGCCAGCGTGGAGACAGAAGCTAACTATGGCTACACCTTC
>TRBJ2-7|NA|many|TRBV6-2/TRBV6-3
CASSYGSGSTYEQYF
TGTGCCAGCAGTTACGGCTCAGGGAGTACCTACGAGCAGTACTTC
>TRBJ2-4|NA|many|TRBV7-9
CASSLTGGTKNIQYF
TGTGCCAGCAGCTTAACCGGAGGGACCAAAAACATTCAGTACTTC
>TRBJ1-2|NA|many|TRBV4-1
CASSQATVNYGYTF
TGCGCCAGCAGCCAGGCGACAGTCAACTATGGCTACACCTTC
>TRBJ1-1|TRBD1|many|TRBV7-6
CASSLEAGGRMNTEAFF
TGTGCCAGCAGCTTAGAGGCAGGGGGCAGAATGAACACTGAAGCTTTCTTT
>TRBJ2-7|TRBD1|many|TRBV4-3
CASSQASRDSRYEQYF
TGCGCCAGCAGCCAAGCATCCCGGGACAGCCGATACGAGCAGTACTTC
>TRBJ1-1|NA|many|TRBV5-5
CASAGMSTEAFF
TGTGCCAGCGCCGGGATGAGCACTGAAGCTTTCTTT
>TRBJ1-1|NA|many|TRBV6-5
CASWAGTEAFF
TGTGCCTCTTGGGCGGGCACTGAAGCTTTCTTT
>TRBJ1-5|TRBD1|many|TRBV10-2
CASSGTGPQPQHF
TGCGCCAGCTCCGGGACAGGGCCCCAGCCCCAGCATTTT
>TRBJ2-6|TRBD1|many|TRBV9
CASSVVPAGGISGANVLTF
TGTGCCAGCAGCGTAGTCCCGGCAGGGGGAATCTCTGGGGCCAACGTCCTGACTTTC
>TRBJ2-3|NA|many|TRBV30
CAWTITGTTDTQYF
TGTGCCTGGACCATTACGGGGACGACAGATACGCAGTATTTT
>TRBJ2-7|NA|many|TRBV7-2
CASGYEQYF
TGTGCGTCGGGCTACGAGCAGTACTTC
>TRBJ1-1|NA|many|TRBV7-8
CASSFGWNTEAFF
TGTGCCAGCAGCTTCGGATGGAACACTGAAGCTTTCTTT
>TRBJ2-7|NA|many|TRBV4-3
CASSQDRTVSSYEQYF
TGCGCCAGCAGCCAAGACCGAACGGTGAGCTCCTACGAGCAGTACTTC
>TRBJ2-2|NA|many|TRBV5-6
CASSLAPWGGELFF
TGTGCCAGCAGCTTGGCACCCTGGGGCGGGGAGCTGTTTTTT
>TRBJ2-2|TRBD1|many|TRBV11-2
CASSLDEVQGATGELFF
TGTGCCAGCAGCTTAGATGAAGTCCAGGGGGCCACCGGGGAGCTGTTTTTT
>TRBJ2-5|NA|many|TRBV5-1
CASSSSSLPEETQYF
TGCGCCAGCAGCTCTTCTAGCCTCCCCGAAGAGACCCAGTACTTC
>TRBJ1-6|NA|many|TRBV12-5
CASGPNSPLHF
TGTGCTAGTGGTCCTAATTCACCCCTCCACTTT
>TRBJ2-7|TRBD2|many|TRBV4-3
CASSQDSVALAGAHEQYF
TGCGCCAGCAGCCAAGATTCAGTTGCACTAGCGGGGGCGCACGAGCAGTACTTC
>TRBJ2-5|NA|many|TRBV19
CASSISETQYF
TGTGCCAGTAGTATATCAGAGACCCAGTACTTC
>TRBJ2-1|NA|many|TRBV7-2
CASSLDTSLRVGYNEQFF
TGTGCCAGCAGCTTAGATACATCTTTGCGTGTTGGGTACAATGAGCAGTTCTTC
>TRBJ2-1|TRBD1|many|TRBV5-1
CASSISGTGPYNEQFF
TGCGCCAGCAGCATTTCCGGGACAGGGCCCTACAATGAGCAGTTCTTC
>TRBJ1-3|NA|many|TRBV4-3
CASSQGPAVSGNTIYF
TGCGCCAGCAGCCAAGGCCCGGCCGTCTCTGGAAACACCATATATTTT
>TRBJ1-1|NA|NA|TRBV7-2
CASNPLRQMNTEAFF
TGTGCCAGCAATCCTTTGAGACAGATGAACACTGAAGCTTTCTTT
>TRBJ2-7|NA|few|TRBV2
CASSEEGVSYEQYF
TGTGCCAGCAGTGAAGAGGGAGTCTCCTACGAGCAGTACTTC
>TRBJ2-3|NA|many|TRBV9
CASSRTTYTDTQYF
TGTGCCAGCAGTAGGACTACCTACACAGATACGCAGTATTTT
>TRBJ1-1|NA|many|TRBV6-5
CASSYGAGFTEAFF
TGTGCCAGCAGTTACGGGGCGGGGTTCACTGAAGCTTTCTTT
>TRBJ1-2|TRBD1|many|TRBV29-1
CSVGGQGYGYTF
TGCAGCGTTGGGGGACAGGGATACGGCTACACCTTC
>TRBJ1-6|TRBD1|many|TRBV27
CASNGQGENSPLHF
TGTGCCAGCAACGGACAGGGTGAGAATTCACCCCTCCACTTT
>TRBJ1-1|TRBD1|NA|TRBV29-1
CSGTGNTEAFF
TGCAGCGGGACAGGTAACACTGAAGCTTTCTTT
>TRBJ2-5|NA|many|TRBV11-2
CASSLERQRPAAQYF
TGTGCCAGCAGCTTAGAGCGCCAGCGGCCGGCGGCCCAGTACTTC
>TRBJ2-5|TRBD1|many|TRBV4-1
CASSQGQGSLSRQETQYF
TGCGCCAGCAGCCAAGGACAGGGGTCGCTGAGCCGGCAAGAGACCCAGTACTTC